The subject of this entry is one T cell receptor (beta chain). Its target is unknown. V was shortened by 5 bases and J by 3 bases, with 13 bases between the two germline ends. The CDR3 runs to 14 residues. The germline V gene has CDR1 SEHNR and CDR2 FQNEAQ (reference sequence). Assay used: immunoSEQ multiplex PCR; TCRdb lists only in-frame clones, some missing. The profile covers 70,000 to 85,000 clones, with approximately 80% appearing a single time and around 7.7% taken by the ten largest. The data derive from a study of cytotoxic CD8 clonotypes in ibrutinib-treated CLL. Study background: Some 24 partial and 2 complete responses; at median roughly 68 months, around 14 remitted, some 12 progressed.

Study results and limitations: Sustained-remission and progressing patients were not sampled at matched times. Public clonotypes, an uncommon group, contracted or remained stable on treatment.

The clonotype originates from a human donor with chronic lymphocytic leukemia. The sequencing used PBMCs, collected at disease progression, from a patient treated with ibrutinib. This chain links TRBV7-9 with TRBJ1-2; D not certain. The CDR3 nucleotides read TGTGCCAGCAGCGGGAGGCAGGACTACTATGGCTACACCTTC. This gives the protein CASSGRQDYYGYTF.